These 31 T cell receptor beta chains were all obtained from the same sample, sequenced in a study of cytomegalovirus exposure and HLA in healthy donors. 60 Vbeta and 13 Jbeta primers were used in PCR. The protocol was immunoSEQ multiplex PCR, while the TCRdb copy is restricted to in-frame clones and leaves out a portion. Counted here are under 200,000 clones, over 75% occurring once; the ten biggest clones make up around 4%. Sequences were obtained from PBMCs. These receptors all stem from a man aged 50 to 60 in good health and CMV-seronegative.

This clone is a singleton in its sample. The chain couples TRBV12-5 to TRBJ2-1; TRBD1 aligns across 7 bases. This CDR3 contains 15 residues. The J segment lost 9 bases and the V segment lost 6 bases, leaving 14 bases of the junction unmatched. The germline CDR1 and CDR2 sequences are LGHNT and FRNRAP. CDR3 sequence reads: CASGPTGTALGEQFF. The CDR3 region has the DNA TGTGCTAGTGGGCCCACGGGGACAGCTTTGGGTGAGCAGTTCTTC.

The V gene is TRBV29-1, the J gene TRBJ2-2; D is uncertain. Germline CDR1 reads SQVTM; CDR2 reads ANQGSEA. The length of the CDR3 is 14 residues. CDR3 coding DNA: TGCAGTGTTATGCGGCAGACTGACACCGGGGAGCTGTTTTTT. Translating gives CSVMRQTDTGELFF.

Only one count was recorded for this clone. The chain has TRBV28 and TRBJ1-1; D is unclear. CDR3 length: 13 residues. Between the trimmed V and J ends, which lost 7 bases and 4 bases, there was a span of 13 bases. Germline CDR1 MDHEN, CDR2 SYDVKM. CDR3 region: CASMGQRVTEAFF. CDR3 DNA sequence: TGTGCCAGCATGGGTCAGCGGGTCACTGAAGCTTTCTTT.

The chain couples TRBV19 to TRBJ1-5, with D perhaps matching TRBD1 (5 bases). The germline V and J ends were trimmed by 3 bases and 0 bases, with 9 bases remaining between them. Germline CDR1 reads LNHDA; CDR2 reads SQIVND (reference sequence). CDR3 length equals 15 residues. The CDR3 is CASSISGDSNQPQHF. Here the CDR3 DNA reads TGTGCCAGTAGTATCTCGGGGGATAGCAATCAGCCCCAGCATTTT. Looking up the rest from reference TRBV19 and TRBJ1-5 gives the full variable domain: DGGITQSPKYLFRKEGQNVTLSCEQNLNHDAMYWYRQDPGQGLRLIYYSQIVNDFQKGDIAEGYSVSREKKESFPLTVTSAQKNPTAFYLCASSISGDSNQPQHFGDGTRLSIL.

This clone has a single count. The chain is built from TRBV27 and TRBJ1-3; no reliable D call. From germline, CDR1 is MNHEY and CDR2 SMNVEV (reference sequence). The CDR3 covers 16 residues. The V end lost 0 bases, the J end lost 1 base, and 10 bases lay between the germline ends. The CDR3 loop reads CASSLSKAGSGNTIYF. The CDR3 DNA sequence: TGTGCCAGCAGTTTATCGAAGGCGGGGTCTGGAAACACCATATATTTT.

The chain employs TRBV5-1 and TRBJ1-2, with 9 bases identical to TRBD1. CDR1 is SGHRS and CDR2 is YFSETQ in the germline V gene. V was pared by 3 bases and J by 10 bases, with 7 bases of the junction left unmatched. The CDR3 sequence is 13 residues long. This chain's CDR3 is CASSSRTGDLYTF. For the CDR3, the DNA is TGCGCCAGCAGCTCCCGGACAGGGGATCTCTACACCTTC.

The chain links TRBV27 to TRBJ2-1, with 8 bases lining up with TRBD2. The V gene's germline CDR1 is MNHEY and CDR2 SMNVEV (reference sequence). CDR3 length equals 14 residues. V gave up 5 bases and J gave up 12 bases; unmatched junction bases: 12. This CDR3 reads CASSPGLVVLPQFF. The CDR3 DNA follows: TGTGCCAGCAGTCCGGGACTAGTAGTTCTACCGCAGTTCTTC.

This clone turned up a few times. V and J are TRBV6-5 and TRBJ1-1; TRBD1 might be the D (5 bases). CDR1 and CDR2 from the germline V gene are MNHEY and SVGAGI. V dropped 4 bases and J dropped 0 bases, with 9 bases sitting between them. CDR3 length: 14 residues. Here the CDR3 reads CASSSGLLNTEAFF. The CDR3 bases are TGTGCCAGCAGTTCGGGACTGCTGAACACTGAAGCTTTCTTT.

The chain carries TRBV9 and TRBJ2-1; 10 positions match TRBD2. V lost 3 bases and J lost 6; bases outside the gene matches: 12. CDR1 is SGDLS, CDR2 YYNGEE, per germline. CDR3 length equals 17 residues. The CDR3 nucleotides read TGTGCCAGCAGCGCAAATCCAAGCGGGGGGGCACTCAATGAGCAGTTCTTC. Translated: CASSANPSGGALNEQFF.

The chain is built from TRBV7-2 and TRBJ2-7, with D possibly being TRBD2 (7 bases). CDR3 length equals 14 residues. V lost 2 bases to trimming and J lost 7 bases, with 15 bases between them. CDR1 is SGHTA, CDR2 FQGNSA, per germline. The CDR3 DNA reads as TGTGCCAGCAGCTTAAATGGGGGGGCCGGAGAGCAGTACTTC. Amino acids: CASSLNGGAGEQYF.

The chain has TRBV5-4 and TRBJ2-2; TRBD2 might be the D (6 bases). Germline loops: CDR1 SGHNT, CDR2 YYREEE (reference sequence). Trimming shortened V by 5 bases and J by 0 bases, and 14 bases separated the two germline ends. CDR3 size: 16 residues. This CDR3 is CASSKTGVANTGELFF. The CDR3 nucleotides read TGTGCCAGCAGTAAGACGGGGGTCGCGAACACCGGGGAGCTGTTTTTT.

This chain uses TRBV7-2 with TRBJ2-5; D is perhaps TRBD1 (5 bases). Germline V gene data show CDR1 as SGHTA and CDR2 as FQGNSA. V gave up 5 bases and J gave up 5 bases, with 18 bases separating them. This CDR3 region has 15 residues. The CDR3 loop is CASSAAGQHWETQYF. The CDR3 DNA reads as TGTGCCAGCAGCGCAGCAGGGCAGCACTGGGAGACCCAGTACTTC. The full variable domain, completed using reference TRBV7-2 and TRBJ2-5, is GAGVSQSPSNKVTEKGKDVELRCDPISGHTALYWYRQSLGQGLEFLIYFQGNSAPDKSGLPSDRFSAERTGGSVSTLTIQRTQQEDSAVYLCASSAAGQHWETQYFGPGTRLLVL.

The rearrangement joins TRBV18 to TRBJ1-3; D is unresolved. Trimming shortened V by 2 bases and J by 0 bases, and 14 bases separated the two germline ends. The germline V gene has CDR1 KGHSH and CDR2 LQKENI. This CDR3 has 17 residues. The CDR3 region is CASSPSVMVLSGNTIYF. The CDR3 DNA reads TGTGCCAGCTCACCATCGGTAATGGTCCTCTCTGGAAACACCATATATTTT.

The chain employs TRBV7-8 and TRBJ1-6, with D possibly TRBD1 on 6 matching bases. Germline loops: CDR1 SGHVS, CDR2 FQNEAQ. This CDR3 region has 14 residues. The V and J ends lost 6 bases and 10 bases respectively, with 16 bases between them. The chain's CDR3 is CASSSWTETSPLHF. The CDR3 DNA reads TGTGCCAGCAGTTCCTGGACAGAGACCTCACCCCTCCACTTT.

This chain uses TRBV28 with TRBJ1-5, with D possibly being TRBD1 (5 bases). V lost 3 bases to trimming and J lost 6 bases, with 9 bases between them. Germline V CDR1 and CDR2: MDHEN, SYDVKM. The CDR3 totals 13 residues. The CDR3 sequence is CASSLSGIQPQHF. CDR3 nucleotide sequence: TGTGCCAGCAGTTTGTCAGGGATTCAGCCCCAGCATTTT.

The gene calls are TRBV7-9 and TRBJ1-2; 8 positions agree with TRBD1. CDR1 and CDR2 (germline): SEHNR, FQNEAQ (reference sequence). After removal of 5 bases from V and 6 bases from J, the junction contained 14 bases not matched to a gene. The CDR3 has 16 amino acids. This CDR3 reads CASSDTDREFVDGYTF. DNA for the CDR3: TGTGCCAGCAGCGACACGGACAGGGAATTTGTGGATGGCTACACCTTC.

V usage is TRBV10-3 and J usage is TRBJ1-4, with D perhaps TRBD1 (5 bases). CDR1 is ENHRY, CDR2 SYGVKD, per germline. The CDR3 sequence is 14 residues long. The V gene lost 4 bases and the J gene lost 5 bases, with 11 bases spanning the gap. DNA of the CDR3: TGTGCCATCAGTGGGGCAGGGAAAAATGAAAAACTGTTTTTT. Protein sequence: CAISGAGKNEKLFF.

The J gene is TRBJ2-5, the V gene TRBV6-6; TRBD1 matches 7 bases. The germline CDR1 and CDR2 sequences are MNHNY and SVGAGI (reference sequence). J gave up 5 bases and V 3 bases, and 9 bases lay outside the gene matches. The CDR3 has 15 amino acids. The DNA of the CDR3 is TGTGCCAGCAGTTATATCGACAGGGTAGGGGAGACCCAGTACTTC. Its translation: CASSYIDRVGETQYF.

The chain has TRBV7-2 and TRBJ1-1; TRBD1 matches 8 bases. With 5 bases clipped from V and 3 bases from J, the junction kept 8 bases outside the gene matches. The length of the CDR3 is 15 residues. Germline V gives CDR1 SGHTA, CDR2 FQGNSA. The DNA of the CDR3 is TGTGCCAGCAGCCCCGGACAGGGCGGGGACACTGAAGCTTTCTTT. Its protein is CASSPGQGGDTEAFF.

The V gene is TRBV6-1, the J gene TRBJ1-3; no clear D gene. From germline, CDR1 is MNHNS and CDR2 SASEGT. The CDR3 loop spans 15 amino acids. Between the trimmed V and J ends, which lost 5 bases and 4 bases, there was a span of 15 bases. The CDR3 region is CASSSPDTPGNTIYF. The CDR3 DNA reads as TGTGCCAGCAGTTCCCCCGACACGCCGGGAAACACCATATATTTT.

V usage is TRBV6-5 and J usage is TRBJ1-3; TRBD1 is a possible D gene (5 bases). The CDR3 covers 16 residues. Germline CDR1 and CDR2: MNHEY and SVGAGI. V was shortened by 4 bases and J by 0 bases, with 13 bases between the two germline ends. In nucleotides, the CDR3 is TGTGCCAGCAGTTCACGTATTAGGGGCTCTGGAAACACCATATATTTT. Translating it yields CASSSRIRGSGNTIYF.

The chain has TRBV30 and TRBJ1-2; no reliable D call. V lost 2 bases to trimming and J lost 4 bases, with 8 bases between them. The CDR3 runs 12 residues. In germline, CDR1 is GTSNPN, CDR2 SVGIG (reference sequence). As DNA, the CDR3 is TGTGCCTGGAGTAAGTCAGGCTATGGCTACACCTTC. Amino acid sequence: CAWSKSGYGYTF.

V is TRBV7-9 and J is TRBJ2-7, with D hard to call. Looked up from germline, CDR1 is SEHNR and CDR2 is FQNEAQ (reference sequence). V lost 1 base and J 3 bases, leaving 10 bases between the germline ends. The CDR3 has 14 amino acids. Here the CDR3 reads CASSLVGGGYEQYF. Written as DNA, the CDR3 is TGTGCCAGCAGCTTAGTTGGCGGTGGCTACGAGCAGTACTTC.

The chain couples TRBV5-1 to TRBJ2-7; possible D gene TRBD2, 5 bases. Trimming took 0 bases from V and 0 from J, leaving 13 bases between them. Germline assignment: CDR1 SGHRS and CDR2 YFSETQ. The CDR3 totals 16 residues. CDR3 amino acids: CASSLATGFSSYEQYF. The CDR3 DNA reads as TGCGCCAGCAGCTTGGCAACGGGATTTAGCTCCTACGAGCAGTACTTC.

The chain couples TRBV11-2 to TRBJ2-5, with 9 bases matching TRBD2. V lost 5 bases and J lost 4; bases outside the gene matches: 11. This CDR3 is 16 amino acids long. Germline V gene lookup returns CDR1 SGHAT and CDR2 FQNNGV. CDR3 sequence: CASSVTSGLKGETQYF. The CDR3, as DNA: TGTGCCAGCAGCGTCACTAGCGGGCTCAAGGGAGAGACCCAGTACTTC.

The chain recombines TRBV5-8 with TRBJ1-5, with TRBD1 as a possible D gene (6 bases). The CDR3 runs to 15 residues. CDR1 and CDR2 from the germline V gene are SGHTS and YDEGEE. V was pared by 4 bases and J by 0 bases, with 11 bases between. CDR3 nucleotides: TGTGCCAGCAGCCCTGGACAGTATAGCAATCAGCCCCAGCATTTT. Translation: CASSPGQYSNQPQHF.

A single count supports this clone. V and J are TRBV6-5 and TRBJ2-7, with 10 bases that match TRBD1. CDR3 length: 15 amino acids. The V segment lost 8 bases and the J segment 3 bases; nucleotides outside the gene matches: 10. Germline CDR1 is MNHEY and CDR2 is SVGAGI. The DNA for the CDR3 is TGTGCCAGCCGTCAGAGGGACAGGGGTTACTACGAGCAGTACTTC. It yields the protein CASRQRDRGYYEQYF.

The V and J genes are TRBV5-1 and TRBJ2-3; D possibly corresponds to TRBD2 (7 bases). Trimming removed 4 bases at V and 3 bases at J, with 15 bases between. Germline V lookup: CDR1 SGHRS, CDR2 YFSETQ. This CDR3 has 15 amino acids. This CDR3 reads CASSPPRGATDTQYF. CDR3 nucleotide sequence: TGCGCCAGCAGCCCCCCCCGGGGGGCGACAGATACGCAGTATTTT.

The V call is TRBV5-5, the J call TRBJ1-1; D gene unclear. CDR3 size: 13 residues. CDR1 SGHKS and CDR2 YYEKEE come from the germline V gene (reference sequence). V lost 2 bases, J lost 8 bases, and 13 bases lay in between. The CDR3 DNA follows: TGTGCCAGCAGCTTTCCCCTTGGTAGAGAAGCTTTCTTT. Translation gives CASSFPLGREAFF.

This clone was seen more than once but under ten times. This sequence joins TRBV18 and TRBJ1-4, with a weak D call TRBD1 (5 bases). Germline V lookup: CDR1 KGHSH, CDR2 LQKENI. The CDR3 runs to 16 residues. Trimming shortened V by 6 bases and J by 5 bases, and 19 bases separated the two germline ends. The CDR3 DNA is TGTGCCAGCTCTCGCTATCAGCCAGGACAAAATGAAAAACTGTTTTTT. This sequence encodes CASSRYQPGQNEKLFF.

As to this clone: The same CDR3 is also encoded by other DNA sequences in this sample. The chain links TRBV9 to TRBJ1-1, with D possibly TRBD1 on 6 matching bases. Germline assignment: CDR1 SGDLS and CDR2 YYNGEE. The V end lost 3 bases, the J end lost 0 bases, and 9 bases lay between the germline ends. CDR3 length: 14 residues. The CDR3 DNA is TGTGCCAGCAGCGGGGGACAACTGAACACTGAAGCTTTCTTT. This translates into CASSGGQLNTEAFF.